These T cell receptor beta chains were read from a single sample in a study of cytomegalovirus exposure and HLA in healthy donors. The table came from immunoSEQ multiplex PCR; TCRdb's copy has only in-frame clones and leaves some out. The table shows about 280,000 clones, with around 89% occurring only once. The sequenced sample consisted of PBMCs. Receptor source: a woman under 30 in good health and CMV-seronegative. The CDR3 runs from the conserved cysteine through the conserved F or W. The order of the fields is J gene, D gene, V gene, clone size, CDR3 protein, CDR3 DNA. A D gene is named only where the DNA matches it firmly. The size of a clone is reported for some rows only, either as once, few or many, or as a class for expanded clones.

J: TRBJ2-1; D: TRBD2; V: TRBV5-1; size: .; CDR3: CASSVRGEAYNEQFF; DNA: TGCGCCAGCAGCGTGCGGGGGGAAGCCTACAATGAGCAGTTCTTC
J: TRBJ2-3; D: TRBD1; V: TRBV7-3; size: .; CDR3: CATPTGTDTQYF; DNA: TGTGCCACCCCGACAGGGACAGATACGCAGTATTTT
J: TRBJ2-5; D: .; V: TRBV6-5; size: .; CDR3: CASSYSEIARGETQYF; DNA: TGTGCCAGCAGTTACTCGGAGATAGCGCGTGGGGAGACCCAGTACTTC
J: TRBJ2-5; D: TRBD1; V: TRBV28; size: .; CDR3: CASRTGKQETQYF; DNA: TGTGCCAGCAGGACAGGGAAGCAAGAGACCCAGTACTTC
J: TRBJ1-1; D: TRBD1; V: TRBV7-2; size: .; CDR3: CASSLETYGTGLGDTEAFF; DNA: TGTGCCAGCAGCTTAGAAACCTACGGGACAGGCTTGGGGGACACTGAAGCTTTCTTT
J: TRBJ2-1; D: TRBD1; V: TRBV6-5; size: .; CDR3: CASSPGQAPDNEQFF; DNA: TGTGCCAGCAGTCCCGGACAGGCTCCCGACAATGAGCAGTTCTTC
J: TRBJ1-4; D: TRBD1; V: TRBV30; size: .; CDR3: CAWGTGTGPPTNEKLFF; DNA: TGTGCCTGGGGAACCGGGACAGGTCCTCCGACTAATGAAAAACTGTTTTTT
J: TRBJ2-7; D: .; V: TRBV14; size: .; CDR3: CASSGTFYEQYF; DNA: TGTGCCAGCAGTGGGACATTCTACGAGCAGTACTTC
J: TRBJ2-7; D: .; V: TRBV28; size: .; CDR3: CASSLTNNIGEQYF; DNA: TGTGCCAGCAGCTTAACCAACAATATCGGGGAGCAGTACTTC
J: TRBJ1-1; D: .; V: TRBV6-5; size: .; CDR3: CASSYATDTEAFF; DNA: TGTGCCAGCAGTTACGCGACAGACACTGAAGCTTTCTTT
J: TRBJ2-3; D: .; V: TRBV5-5; size: .; CDR3: CASSADSGTDTQYF; DNA: TGTGCCAGCAGCGCTGATTCGGGGACAGATACGCAGTATTTT
J: TRBJ2-1; D: .; V: TRBV5-1; size: .; CDR3: CASSSTASSYNEQFF; DNA: TGCGCCAGCAGCTCGACAGCGAGCTCCTACAATGAGCAGTTCTTC
J: TRBJ2-2; D: .; V: TRBV11-3; size: .; CDR3: CASSLGSNTGELFF; DNA: TGTGCCAGCAGCCTCGGTTCAAACACCGGGGAGCTGTTTTTT
J: TRBJ1-1; D: TRBD1; V: TRBV5-1; size: once; CDR3: CASSIQGADTEAFF; DNA: TGCGCCAGCAGCATTCAGGGGGCAGACACTGAAGCTTTCTTT
J: TRBJ2-2; D: TRBD2; V: TRBV29-1; size: .; CDR3: CSVDRAGGDTGELFF; DNA: TGCAGCGTTGACCGCGCGGGGGGGGACACCGGGGAGCTGTTTTTT
J: TRBJ2-3; D: .; V: TRBV27; size: .; CDR3: CASSRPGWNTQYF; DNA: TGTGCCAGCAGCCGGCCGGGGTGGAATACGCAGTATTTT
J: TRBJ2-7; D: TRBD1; V: TRBV28; size: .; CDR3: CASSLRTGGRYEQYF; DNA: TGTGCCAGCAGTTTAAGAACAGGGGGCCGATACGAGCAGTACTTC
J: TRBJ2-3; D: TRBD2; V: TRBV28; size: .; CDR3: CASSPPLLAGGPTDTQYF; DNA: TGTGCCAGCAGTCCACCCCTCCTCGCGGGAGGGCCCACAGATACGCAGTATTTT
J: TRBJ2-5; D: .; V: TRBV6-5; size: .; CDR3: CASSYSVSGTQYF; DNA: TGTGCCAGCAGTTACTCCGTTTCCGGGACCCAGTACTTC
J: TRBJ2-3; D: .; V: TRBV29-1; size: .; CDR3: CSVEDLQGYSTDTQYF; DNA: TGCAGCGTTGAAGATCTTCAGGGCTATAGCACAGATACGCAGTATTTT
J: TRBJ2-7; D: .; V: TRBV27; size: .; CDR3: CASSPNGIYEQYF; DNA: TGTGCCAGCAGCCCAAACGGGATCTACGAGCAGTACTTC
J: TRBJ2-7; D: .; V: TRBV13; size: .; CDR3: CASSTSHRRAVSEQYF; DNA: TGTGCCAGCAGCACCAGCCATCGGAGGGCCGTCTCCGAGCAGTACTTC
J: TRBJ2-7; D: TRBD1; V: TRBV18; size: .; CDR3: CASSPPMQPNGTGTGGSSSYEQYF; DNA: TGTGCCAGCTCACCACCAATGCAACCTAACGGCACCGGGACAGGGGGCTCTAGCTCCTACGAGCAGTACTTC
J: TRBJ1-2; D: .; V: TRBV28; size: .; CDR3: CASSILAGNYGYTF; DNA: TGTGCCAGCAGCATCCTCGCAGGAAACTATGGCTACACCTTC
J: TRBJ1-2; D: .; V: TRBV14; size: .; CDR3: CASSQDIRVMGDYTF; DNA: TGTGCCAGCAGCCAAGATATCCGGGTTATGGGTGACTACACCTTC
J: TRBJ2-7; D: .; V: TRBV15; size: .; CDR3: CATSAGAGVYEQYF; DNA: TGTGCCACCAGCGCGGGGGCGGGAGTTTACGAGCAGTACTTC
J: TRBJ2-7; D: .; V: TRBV29-1; size: .; CDR3: CSVGKGFGAYEQYF; DNA: TGCAGCGTTGGGAAGGGCTTCGGGGCCTACGAGCAGTACTTC
J: TRBJ2-5; D: .; V: TRBV7-2; size: .; CDR3: CASSPTVQETQYF; DNA: TGTGCCAGCAGCCCAACGGTCCAAGAGACCCAGTACTTC
J: TRBJ2-7; D: TRBD2; V: TRBV29-1; size: many; CDR3: CSVELSASGRHYEQYF; DNA: TGCAGCGTTGAACTCTCCGCTAGCGGGAGGCACTACGAGCAGTACTTC
J: TRBJ1-1; D: .; V: TRBV5-6; size: .; CDR3: CASSSSTGNTEAFF; DNA: TGTGCCAGCAGCTCTTCGACAGGGAACACTGAAGCTTTCTTT
J: TRBJ2-7; D: .; V: TRBV7-6; size: once; CDR3: CASTPEGDEQYF; DNA: TGTGCCAGCACACCTGAGGGGGACGAGCAGTACTTC
J: TRBJ2-3; D: TRBD1; V: TRBV7-7; size: .; CDR3: CASSMGQNTDTQYF; DNA: TGTGCTAGCAGCATGGGACAGAACACAGATACGCAGTATTTT
J: TRBJ2-3; D: TRBD1; V: TRBV7-6; size: .; CDR3: CASSLGTGKDTQYF; DNA: TGTGCCAGCAGCTTAGGGACAGGGAAGGATACGCAGTATTTT
J: TRBJ1-2; D: .; V: TRBV7-2; size: once; CDR3: CASSLANLYGYTF; DNA: TGTGCCAGCAGCTTAGCGAACTTATATGGCTACACCTTC
J: TRBJ2-7; D: TRBD1; V: TRBV28; size: .; CDR3: CASTSTGGSEQYF; DNA: TGTGCCAGCACCTCGACAGGGGGCAGTGAGCAGTACTTC
J: TRBJ2-1; D: TRBD2; V: TRBV5-1; size: .; CDR3: CASSFQTSGRYNEQFF; DNA: TGCGCCAGCAGCTTCCAGACTAGCGGGAGGTACAATGAGCAGTTCTTC
J: TRBJ1-1; D: .; V: TRBV5-1; size: .; CDR3: CASSLETGNTEAFF; DNA: TGCGCCAGCAGCTTGGAAACGGGAAACACTGAAGCTTTCTTT
J: TRBJ1-3; D: .; V: TRBV5-4; size: .; CDR3: CASSSQSANTIYF; DNA: TGTGCCAGCAGCTCGCAGTCTGCAAACACCATATATTTT
J: TRBJ2-7; D: .; V: TRBV11-2; size: .; CDR3: CASSPRNSFSYEQYF; DNA: TGTGCCAGCAGCCCACGTAACAGTTTCTCCTACGAGCAGTACTTC
J: TRBJ2-3; D: TRBD2; V: TRBV6-1; size: once; CDR3: CASSEVGGRTDTQYF; DNA: TGTGCCAGCAGTGAAGTGGGCGGGAGAACAGATACGCAGTATTTT
J: TRBJ2-7; D: .; V: TRBV28; size: .; CDR3: CASSLSHYEQYF; DNA: TGTGCCAGCAGTTTAAGCCATTACGAGCAGTACTTC